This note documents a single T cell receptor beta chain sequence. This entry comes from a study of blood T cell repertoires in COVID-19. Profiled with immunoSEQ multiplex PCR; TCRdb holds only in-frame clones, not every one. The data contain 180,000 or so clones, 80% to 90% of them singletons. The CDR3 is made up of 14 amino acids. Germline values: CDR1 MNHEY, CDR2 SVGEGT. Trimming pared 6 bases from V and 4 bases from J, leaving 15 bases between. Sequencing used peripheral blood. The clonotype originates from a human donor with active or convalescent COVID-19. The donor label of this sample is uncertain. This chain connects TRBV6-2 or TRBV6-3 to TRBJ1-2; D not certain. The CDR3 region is CASSSDGVPYGYTF. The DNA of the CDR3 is TGTGCCAGCAGCTCGGACGGGGTCCCCTATGGCTACACCTTC.